This passage covers 8 T cell receptor beta chains from one sample sequenced in a study of cytomegalovirus exposure and HLA in healthy donors. PCR primers comprised 60 Vbeta and 13 Jbeta primers. Clones were read by immunoSEQ multiplex PCR, and TCRdb kept only the in-frame ones, dropping some. Altogether 100,000 or so clones are present, approximately 82% being singletons, with the ten largest covering more than 6.5%. Material: PBMCs. These receptors came from a middle-aged man in good health and CMV-seropositive.

This clone was observed a single time. This rearrangement joins TRBV7-3 to TRBJ2-2, with 10 positions matching TRBD2. V was pared by 5 bases and J by 6 bases, with 9 bases of the junction left unmatched. Per germline, CDR1 SGHTA and CDR2 FQGTGA. This CDR3 region has 16 residues. The CDR3 DNA reads as TGTGCCAGCAGCCCCCCGGCTAGCGGGAGCCCCGGGGAGCTGTTTTTT. Translated, it gives CASSPPASGSPGELFF.

The CDR3 region is CASSEYRTGQETQYF. Written as DNA, the CDR3 is TGTGCCAGCAGTGAATACAGGACAGGACAAGAGACCCAGTACTTC. The rearrangement joins TRBV25-1 to TRBJ2-5; 7 bases fit TRBD1. The CDR3 totals 15 residues. After removal of 0 bases from V and 2 bases from J, the junction contained 3 bases not matched to a gene. Germline V gene sequence: CDR1 MGHDK, CDR2 SYGVNS.

V gene TRBV4-2 combines with J gene TRBJ2-3, with TRBD2 matching over 7 bases. J gave up 6 bases and V 1 base, and 7 bases lay outside the gene matches. The CDR3 spans 15 residues. CDR1 and CDR2 from the germline V gene are LGHNA and YNFKEQ. The CDR3 nucleotides are TGTGCCAGCAGCCAAGGCGGGACTACCACGGATACGCAGTATTTT. This gives the protein CASSQGGTTTDTQYF.

The gene calls are TRBV12-5 and TRBJ2-5, with 8 bases matching TRBD1. Germline V lookup: CDR1 LGHNT, CDR2 FRNRAP. Germline trimming cut 5 bases from V and 1 base from J; bases unmatched to any gene: 6. This CDR3 contains 15 residues. CDR3 residues: CASGPLTGAQETQYF. Here the CDR3 DNA reads TGTGCTAGTGGTCCCCTGACAGGGGCCCAAGAGACCCAGTACTTC.

This rearrangement joins TRBV4-1 to TRBJ2-3; maybe TRBD2 (7 bases). Germline CDR1 and CDR2: MGHRA and YSYEKL. Trimming took 0 bases from V and 3 from J, leaving 16 bases between them. The CDR3 contains 17 residues. CDR3 region: CASSQDWGGNPTDTQYF. CDR3 coding DNA: TGCGCCAGCAGCCAAGATTGGGGGGGCAACCCAACAGATACGCAGTATTTT.

The chain joins TRBV28 to TRBJ1-2; TRBD1 might be the D (6 bases). The CDR3 is made up of 14 amino acids. V was shortened by 4 bases and J by 6 bases, with 15 bases between the two germline ends. Germline values: CDR1 MDHEN, CDR2 SYDVKM. In DNA form, the CDR3 reads TGTGCCAGCAGTTCCCAATCTGACAGGCATGGCTACACCTTC. This encodes CASSSQSDRHGYTF.

The J gene is TRBJ2-7, the V gene TRBV27, with D perhaps matching TRBD1 (6 bases). CDR1 is MNHEY and CDR2 is SMNVEV in the germline V gene (reference sequence). V was clipped by 3 bases and J by 0 bases, with 12 bases between them. This CDR3 spans 15 amino acids. The CDR3: CASSFGDTVSYEQYF. CDR3 nucleotides: TGTGCCAGCAGTTTTGGGGACACCGTCTCCTACGAGCAGTACTTC.

The chain is built from TRBV7-9 and TRBJ2-7; 9 positions agree with TRBD2. CDR3 length: 14 residues. V lost 5 bases, J lost 3 bases, and 5 bases stayed unmatched. CDR1 is SEHNR and CDR2 is FQNEAQ in the germline V gene (reference sequence). CDR3 DNA: TGTGCCAGCAGCAAAGCGGGAGGACACTACGAGCAGTACTTC. It is translated as CASSKAGGHYEQYF.